Below, one T cell receptor (beta chain) is given with its context. This sample stems from a study of OX40 agonist ivuxolimab in advanced cancers. Measured with immunoSEQ multiplex PCR; TCRdb has only the in-frame clones, and not every one. The sample holds about 110,000 clones, approximately 90% seen once. V lost 0 bases, J lost 6 bases, and 5 bases stayed unmatched. This CDR3 has 15 amino acids. Germline assignment: CDR1 LNHNV and CDR2 YYDKDF (reference sequence). The specimen comprised CD4+ or CD8+ T cells sorted from blood, sampled in a trial of the OX40 agonist ivuxolimab. This receptor was taken from an adult with an advanced solid tumor such as melanoma, head and neck, liver or kidney cancer. The rearrangement uses TRBV15 and TRBJ2-7; 10 positions agree with TRBD1. CDR3 sequence reads: CATSREPDRGREQYF. The DNA for the CDR3 is TGTGCCACCAGCAGAGAACCCGACAGGGGGCGCGAGCAGTACTTC.